The 10 T cell receptor beta chains below all came from one sample that was sequenced in a study of T cells after yellow fever vaccination (dated by TCRdb to between 2018 and 2020). Explained via the paper, the treatment or condition label denotes: live attenuated yellow fever vaccine strain. The library was produced with 5' RACE. Sequenced using an Illumina NovaSeq 6000. TCRdb reran the public reads through fastp at Q25 and MiXCR, keeping productive beta chains. Entries that share a CDR3 protein sequence are merged under the most common genes and DNA. This sample comprises under 150,000 distinct CDR3 sequences, roughly 15% of them detected only once. The ten largest clones represent 40% to 45% of the sample. Sequenced material: CD8+ T cells sorted from PBMCs, taken 5 days after the yellow fever booster vaccination. The receptors stem from a man aged 18 to 30 who received the YFV17D yellow fever vaccine.

This clonotype was picked up many times. This chain connects TRBV7-9 to TRBJ2-7, with D hard to call. The CDR3 consists of 15 residues. CDR1 SEHNR and CDR2 FQNEAQ come from the germline V gene (reference sequence). V gave up 1 base and J gave up 3 bases, with 13 bases separating them. CDR3 DNA sequence: TGTGCCAGCAGCTTAGTATCTCTGGGGTTCTACGAGCAGTACTTC. Translating it yields CASSLVSLGFYEQYF.

The chain has TRBV18 and TRBJ1-1; D unclear. V lost 3 bases, J lost 2 bases, and 7 bases lay in between. The CDR3 extends over 13 amino acids. Germline values: CDR1 KGHSH, CDR2 LQKENI. The CDR3 sequence: CASSPTPNTEAFF. Here the CDR3 DNA reads TGTGCCAGCTCACCCACACCTAACACTGAAGCTTTCTTT.

This clonotype has a count of ten or more. The J gene is TRBJ2-1, the V gene TRBV29-1; D is perhaps TRBD2 (7 bases). The CDR3 sequence is 14 residues long. Between the trimmed V and J ends, which lost 8 bases and 0 bases, there was a span of 14 bases. CDR1 and CDR2 (germline): SQVTM, ANQGSEA. CDR3 sequence (DNA): TGCAGCTCTGGCCGGGGGGCCTCCTACAATGAGCAGTTCTTC. The encoded protein is CSSGRGASYNEQFF.

The table lists this clonotype with a few counts. The J gene is TRBJ2-6, the V gene TRBV19; a possible D gene is TRBD1 (5 bases). CDR1 LNHDA and CDR2 SQIVND come from the germline V gene (reference sequence). The CDR3 spans 15 residues. Trimming shortened V by 6 bases and J by 1 base, and 10 bases separated the two germline ends. DNA of the CDR3: TGTGCCAGTAGCCGGACAATTTCTGGGGCCAACGTCCTGACTTTC. Amino acid sequence: CASSRTISGANVLTF.

The table lists this clonotype with a few counts. CDR3 sequence reads: CASMGGVETQYF. The CDR3 bases are TGTGCCAGCATGGGTGGCGTCGAGACCCAGTACTTC. The rearrangement links TRBV12-3 or TRBV12-4 to TRBJ2-5; D is unclear. This CDR3 is 12 amino acids long. The V end lost 7 bases, the J end lost 5 bases, and 11 bases lay between the germline ends.

This clonotype was observed a few times. The chain combines TRBV4-3 with TRBJ2-3; D is unresolved. The CDR3 covers 15 residues. Looked up from germline, CDR1 is LGHNA and CDR2 is YSLEER. Trimming removed 0 bases from V and 3 bases from J, with 10 bases in between. The CDR3 nucleotides are TGCGCCAGCAGCCAAGATAACGGGCTAACAGATACGCAGTATTTT. This gives the protein CASSQDNGLTDTQYF.

The chain employs TRBV20-1 and TRBJ1-2, with D perhaps TRBD1 (5 bases). Germline V gene data show CDR1 as DFQATT and CDR2 as SNEGSKA (reference sequence). CDR3 length equals 11 residues. With 4 bases removed from V and 6 bases from J, the gap between germline ends came to 9 bases. DNA of the CDR3: TGCAGTGCTACAGGGTGGAATGGCTACACCTTC. It codes for CSATGWNGYTF.

V usage is TRBV7-2 and J usage is TRBJ2-7; 12 bases line up with TRBD2. V was pared by 5 bases and J by 3 bases, with 5 bases of the junction left unmatched. The CDR3 consists of 15 residues. The germline V gene encodes CDR1 SGHTA and CDR2 FQGNSA. In DNA, the CDR3 is TGTGCCAGCAGCATACTAGCGGGGGGACTCTACGAGCAGTACTTC. It translates to CASSILAGGLYEQYF.

This clonotype has only a few counts. V usage is TRBV6-5 and J usage is TRBJ2-7; no definite D call. The CDR3 has 12 residues. V was cut by 5 bases and J by 4 bases, with 9 bases left in between. Germline lookup yields CDR1 MNHEY and CDR2 SVGAGI. The CDR3: CASSRTGYEQYF. CDR3 sequence (DNA): TGTGCCAGCAGTCGGACCGGTTACGAGCAGTACTTC.

This clonotype was detected a few times. This rearrangement joins TRBV29-1 to TRBJ1-5; a possible D gene is TRBD1 (5 bases). CDR1 and CDR2 from the germline V gene are SQVTM and ANQGSEA. The CDR3 runs 12 residues. V was cut by 3 bases and J by 9 bases, with 12 bases left in between. CDR3 residues: CSVEGGSGPQHF. The DNA for the CDR3 is TGCAGCGTTGAGGGGGGGAGTGGGCCCCAGCATTTT.